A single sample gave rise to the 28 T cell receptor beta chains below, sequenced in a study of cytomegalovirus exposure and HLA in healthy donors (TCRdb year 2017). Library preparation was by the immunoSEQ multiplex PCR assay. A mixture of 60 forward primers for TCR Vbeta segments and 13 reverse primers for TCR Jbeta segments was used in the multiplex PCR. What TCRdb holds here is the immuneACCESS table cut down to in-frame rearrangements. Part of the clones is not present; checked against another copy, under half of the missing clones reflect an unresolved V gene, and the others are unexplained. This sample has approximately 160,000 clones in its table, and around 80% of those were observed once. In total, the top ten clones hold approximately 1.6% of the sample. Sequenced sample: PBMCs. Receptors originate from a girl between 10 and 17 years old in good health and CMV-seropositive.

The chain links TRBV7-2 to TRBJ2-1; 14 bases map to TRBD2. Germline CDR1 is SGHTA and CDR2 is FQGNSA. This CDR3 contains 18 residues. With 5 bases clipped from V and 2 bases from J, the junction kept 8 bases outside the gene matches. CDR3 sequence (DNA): TGTGCCAGCAGCGACACCTGGACTAGCGGGAGGCCCTACAATGAGCAGTTCTTC. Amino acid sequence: CASSDTWTSGRPYNEQFF.

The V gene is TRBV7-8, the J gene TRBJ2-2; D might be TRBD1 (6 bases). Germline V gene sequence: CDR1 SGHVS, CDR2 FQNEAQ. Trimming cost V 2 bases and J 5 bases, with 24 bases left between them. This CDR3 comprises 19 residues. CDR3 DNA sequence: TGTGCCAGCAGCTTAAACACCCCGATACCGAGAACAGGGACCGGGGAGCTGTTTTTT. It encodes CASSLNTPIPRTGTGELFF.

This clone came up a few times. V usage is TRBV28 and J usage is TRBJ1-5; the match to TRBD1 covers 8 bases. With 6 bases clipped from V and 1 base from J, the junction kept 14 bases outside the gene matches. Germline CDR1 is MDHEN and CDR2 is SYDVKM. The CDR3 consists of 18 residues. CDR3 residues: CASSIGQGIGVSNQPQHF. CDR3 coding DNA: TGTGCCAGCAGCATAGGACAGGGCATCGGGGTAAGCAATCAGCCCCAGCATTTT.

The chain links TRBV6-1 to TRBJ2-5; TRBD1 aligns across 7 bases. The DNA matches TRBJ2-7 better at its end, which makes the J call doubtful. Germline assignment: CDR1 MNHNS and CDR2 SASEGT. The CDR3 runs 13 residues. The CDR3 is CASCDRAPYEQYF. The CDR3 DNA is TGTGCCAGCTGCGACAGGGCCCCCTACGAGCAGTACTTC.

DNA for the CDR3: TGTGCCAGCAGTGAAAATGGAGGCAGGGGGCGGAGAGATACGCAGTATTTT. Translation: CASSENGGRGRRDTQYF. This chain joins TRBV2 and TRBJ2-3; 8 nucleotides line up with TRBD1. CDR1 and CDR2 (germline): SNHLY, FYNNEI. Trimming cost V 2 bases and J 5 bases; bases outside gene matches: 12. CDR3 length: 17 residues.

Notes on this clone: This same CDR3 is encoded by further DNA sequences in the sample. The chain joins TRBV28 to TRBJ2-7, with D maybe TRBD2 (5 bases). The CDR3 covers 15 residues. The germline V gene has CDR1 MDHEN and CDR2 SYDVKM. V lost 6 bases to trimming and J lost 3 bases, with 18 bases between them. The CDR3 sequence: CASRDLPGSVYEQYF. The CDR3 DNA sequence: TGTGCCAGCAGGGATTTGCCGGGGTCGGTCTACGAGCAGTACTTC.

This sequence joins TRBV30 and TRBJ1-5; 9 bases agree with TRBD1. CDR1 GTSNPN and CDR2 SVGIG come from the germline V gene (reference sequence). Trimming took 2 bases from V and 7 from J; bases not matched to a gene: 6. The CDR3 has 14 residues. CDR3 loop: CAWSPGTGYQPQHF. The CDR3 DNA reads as TGTGCCTGGAGTCCCGGGACAGGGTACCAGCCCCAGCATTTT.

The CDR3 DNA reads as TGTGCCAGTAGCGCCCCCTGGCGGGGGAACACCGGGGAGCTGTTTTTT. This translates into CASSAPWRGNTGELFF. This chain joins TRBV19 and TRBJ2-2, with D tentatively TRBD2 (6 bases). Germline lookup yields CDR1 LNHDA and CDR2 SQIVND (reference sequence). The CDR3 extends over 16 amino acids. Trimming left V 6 bases short and J 1 base short, with 15 bases between.

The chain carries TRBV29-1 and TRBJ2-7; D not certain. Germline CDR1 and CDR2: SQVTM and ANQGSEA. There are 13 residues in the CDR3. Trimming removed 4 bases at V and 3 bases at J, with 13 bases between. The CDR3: CSVGGSAYYEQYF. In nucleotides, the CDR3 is TGCAGCGTTGGAGGAAGCGCCTACTACGAGCAGTACTTC.

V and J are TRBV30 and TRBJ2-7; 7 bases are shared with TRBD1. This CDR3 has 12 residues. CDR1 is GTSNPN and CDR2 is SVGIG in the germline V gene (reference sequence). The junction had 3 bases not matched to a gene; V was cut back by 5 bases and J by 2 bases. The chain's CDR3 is CAWGTAPYEQYF. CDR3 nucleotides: TGTGCCTGGGGGACAGCTCCCTACGAGCAGTACTTC. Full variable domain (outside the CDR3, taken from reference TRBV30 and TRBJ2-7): SQTIHQWPATLVQPVGSPLSLECTVEGTSNPNLYWYRQAAGRGLQLLFYSVGIGQISSEVPQNLSASRPQDRQFILSSKKLLLSDSGFYLCAWGTAPYEQYFGPGTRLTVT.

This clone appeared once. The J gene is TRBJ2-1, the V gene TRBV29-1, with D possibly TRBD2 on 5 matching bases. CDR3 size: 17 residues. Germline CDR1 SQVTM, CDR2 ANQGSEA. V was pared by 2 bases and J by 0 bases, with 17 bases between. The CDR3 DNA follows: TGCAGCGTTGAATTAGGAGGTCAGTCTGGCTCCTACAATGAGCAGTTCTTC. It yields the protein CSVELGGQSGSYNEQFF.

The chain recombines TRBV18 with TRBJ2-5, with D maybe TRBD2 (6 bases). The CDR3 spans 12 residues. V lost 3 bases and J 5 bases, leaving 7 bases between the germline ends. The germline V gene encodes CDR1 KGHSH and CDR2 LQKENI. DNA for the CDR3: TGTGCCAGCTCACCTCGGGAGGAGACCCAGTACTTC. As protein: CASSPREETQYF.

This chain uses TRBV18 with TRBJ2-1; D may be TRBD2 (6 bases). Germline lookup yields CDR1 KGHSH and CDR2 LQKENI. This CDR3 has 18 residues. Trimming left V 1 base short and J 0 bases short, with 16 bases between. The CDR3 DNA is TGTGCCAGCTCACCACGTCCACGGGGGACCAGCTCCTACAATGAGCAGTTCTTC. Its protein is CASSPRPRGTSSYNEQFF. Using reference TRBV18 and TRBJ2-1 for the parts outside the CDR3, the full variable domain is NAGVMQNPRHLVRRRGQEARLRCSPMKGHSHVYWYRQLPEEGLKFMVYLQKENIIDESGMPKERFSAEFPKEGPSILRIQQVVRGDSAAYFCASSPRPRGTSSYNEQFFGPGTRLTVL.

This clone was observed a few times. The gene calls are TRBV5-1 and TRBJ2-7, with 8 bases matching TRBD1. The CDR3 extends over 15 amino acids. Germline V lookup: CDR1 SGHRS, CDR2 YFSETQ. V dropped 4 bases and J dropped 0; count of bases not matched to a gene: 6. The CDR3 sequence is CASSPGGTSSYEQYF. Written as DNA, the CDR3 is TGCGCCAGCAGCCCAGGGGGCACAAGCTCCTACGAGCAGTACTTC.

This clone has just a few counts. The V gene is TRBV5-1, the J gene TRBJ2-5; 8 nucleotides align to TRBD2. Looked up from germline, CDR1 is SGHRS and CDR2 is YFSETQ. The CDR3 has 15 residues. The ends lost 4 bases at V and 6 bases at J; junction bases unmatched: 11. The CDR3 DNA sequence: TGCGCCAGCAGCCCCGGGGGGGCAGTCTTTAAGACCCAGTACTTC. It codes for CASSPGGAVFKTQYF.

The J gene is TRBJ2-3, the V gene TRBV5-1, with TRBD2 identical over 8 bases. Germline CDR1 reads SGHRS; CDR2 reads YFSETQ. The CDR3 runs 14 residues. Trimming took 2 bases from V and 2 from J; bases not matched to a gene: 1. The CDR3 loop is CASSFGGVTDTQYF. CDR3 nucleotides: TGCGCCAGCAGCTTCGGGGGGGTCACAGATACGCAGTATTTT.

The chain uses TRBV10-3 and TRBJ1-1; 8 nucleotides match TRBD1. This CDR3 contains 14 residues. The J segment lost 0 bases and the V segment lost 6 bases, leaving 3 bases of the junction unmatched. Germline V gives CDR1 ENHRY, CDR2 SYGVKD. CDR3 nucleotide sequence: TGTGCCATCAGAGCGGACAGGGTGAACACTGAAGCTTTCTTT. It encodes CAIRADRVNTEAFF.

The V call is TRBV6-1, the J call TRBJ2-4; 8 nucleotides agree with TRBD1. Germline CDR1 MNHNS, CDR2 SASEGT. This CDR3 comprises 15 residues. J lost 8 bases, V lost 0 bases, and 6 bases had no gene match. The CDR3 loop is CASSEAGTGGYIQYF. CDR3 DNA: TGTGCCAGCAGTGAAGCAGGAACAGGGGGTTACATTCAGTACTTC.

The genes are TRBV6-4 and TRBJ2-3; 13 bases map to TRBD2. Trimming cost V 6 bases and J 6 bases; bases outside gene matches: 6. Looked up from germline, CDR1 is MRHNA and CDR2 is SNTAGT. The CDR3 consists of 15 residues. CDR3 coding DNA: TGTGCCAGCAGCCCGACTAGCGGGGGGCGGGATACGCAGTATTTT. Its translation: CASSPTSGGRDTQYF.

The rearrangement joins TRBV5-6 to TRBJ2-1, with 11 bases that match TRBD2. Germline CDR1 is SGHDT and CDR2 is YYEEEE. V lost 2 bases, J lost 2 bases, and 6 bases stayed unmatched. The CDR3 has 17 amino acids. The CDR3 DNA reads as TGTGCCAGCAGCTTTAGCTGGGGACTAGCGGCCTACAATGAGCAGTTCTTC. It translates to CASSFSWGLAAYNEQFF.

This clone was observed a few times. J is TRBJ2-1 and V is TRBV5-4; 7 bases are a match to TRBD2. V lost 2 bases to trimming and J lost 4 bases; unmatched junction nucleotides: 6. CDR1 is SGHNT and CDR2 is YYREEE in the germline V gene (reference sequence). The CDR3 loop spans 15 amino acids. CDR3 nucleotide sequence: TGTGCCAGCAGCTTACCCAGCGGGGATTACAATGAGCAGTTCTTC. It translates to CASSLPSGDYNEQFF.

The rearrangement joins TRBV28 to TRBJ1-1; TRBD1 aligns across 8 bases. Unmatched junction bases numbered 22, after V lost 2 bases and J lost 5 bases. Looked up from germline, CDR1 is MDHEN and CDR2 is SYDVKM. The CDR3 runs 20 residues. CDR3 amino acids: CASSLVLSPGQVSGWTEAFF. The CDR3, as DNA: TGTGCCAGCAGTTTAGTCCTTTCACCGGGACAGGTATCTGGGTGGACTGAAGCTTTCTTT.

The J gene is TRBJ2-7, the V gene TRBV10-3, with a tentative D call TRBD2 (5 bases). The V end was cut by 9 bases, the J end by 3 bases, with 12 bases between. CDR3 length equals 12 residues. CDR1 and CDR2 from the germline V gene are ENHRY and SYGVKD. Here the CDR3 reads CAMGSGYYEQYF. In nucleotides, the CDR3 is TGTGCCATGGGCAGCGGTTACTACGAGCAGTACTTC.

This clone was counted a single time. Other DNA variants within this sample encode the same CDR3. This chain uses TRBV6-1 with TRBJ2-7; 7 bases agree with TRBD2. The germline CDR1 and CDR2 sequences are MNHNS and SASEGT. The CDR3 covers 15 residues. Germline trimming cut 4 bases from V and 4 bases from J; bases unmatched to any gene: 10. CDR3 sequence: CASSAGTGRGYEQYF. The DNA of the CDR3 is TGTGCCAGCAGTGCAGGGACGGGGAGGGGATACGAGCAGTACTTC.

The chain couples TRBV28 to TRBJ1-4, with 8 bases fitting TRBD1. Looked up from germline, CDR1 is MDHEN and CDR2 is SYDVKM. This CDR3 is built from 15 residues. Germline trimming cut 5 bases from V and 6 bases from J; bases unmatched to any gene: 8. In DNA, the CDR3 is TGTGCCAGCAGTCCCCGAGGACAGGGTGATGAAAAACTGTTTTTT. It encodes CASSPRGQGDEKLFF.

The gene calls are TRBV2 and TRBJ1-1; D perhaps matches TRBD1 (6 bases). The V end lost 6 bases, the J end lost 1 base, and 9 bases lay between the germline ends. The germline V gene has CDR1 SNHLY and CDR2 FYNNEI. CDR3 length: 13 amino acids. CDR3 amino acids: CASSQGRNTEAFF. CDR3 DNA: TGTGCCAGCAGCCAGGGGCGGAACACTGAAGCTTTCTTT.

This chain's CDR3 is CASTPRGEGGDTQYF. The DNA for the CDR3 is TGTGCCAGCACCCCCCGGGGGGAGGGTGGAGATACGCAGTATTTT. This chain uses TRBV5-4 with TRBJ2-3; TRBD2 agrees at 7 bases. Germline CDR1 reads SGHNT; CDR2 reads YYREEE (reference sequence). V gave up 6 bases and J gave up 5 bases; unmatched junction bases: 12. There are 15 residues in the CDR3.

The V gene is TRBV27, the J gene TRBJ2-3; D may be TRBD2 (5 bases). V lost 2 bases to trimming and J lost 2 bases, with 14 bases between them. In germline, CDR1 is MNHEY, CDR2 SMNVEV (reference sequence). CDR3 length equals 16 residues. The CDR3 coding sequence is TGTGCCAGCAGTTTAGCCGGCAGCGGCTACACAGATACGCAGTATTTT. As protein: CASSLAGSGYTDTQYF.